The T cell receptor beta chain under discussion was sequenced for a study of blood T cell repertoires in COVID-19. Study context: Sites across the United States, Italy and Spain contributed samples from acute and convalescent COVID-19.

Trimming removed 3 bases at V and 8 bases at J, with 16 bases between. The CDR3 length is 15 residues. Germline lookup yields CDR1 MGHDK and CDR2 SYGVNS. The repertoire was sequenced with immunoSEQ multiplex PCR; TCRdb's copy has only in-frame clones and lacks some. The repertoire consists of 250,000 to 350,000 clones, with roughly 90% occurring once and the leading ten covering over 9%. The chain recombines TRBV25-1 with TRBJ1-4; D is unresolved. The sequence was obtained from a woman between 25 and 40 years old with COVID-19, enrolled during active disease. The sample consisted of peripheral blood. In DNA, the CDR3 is TGTGCCAGCAGTGACATACACGTTCTCGGGGAAAAACTGTTTTTT. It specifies CASSDIHVLGEKLFF.